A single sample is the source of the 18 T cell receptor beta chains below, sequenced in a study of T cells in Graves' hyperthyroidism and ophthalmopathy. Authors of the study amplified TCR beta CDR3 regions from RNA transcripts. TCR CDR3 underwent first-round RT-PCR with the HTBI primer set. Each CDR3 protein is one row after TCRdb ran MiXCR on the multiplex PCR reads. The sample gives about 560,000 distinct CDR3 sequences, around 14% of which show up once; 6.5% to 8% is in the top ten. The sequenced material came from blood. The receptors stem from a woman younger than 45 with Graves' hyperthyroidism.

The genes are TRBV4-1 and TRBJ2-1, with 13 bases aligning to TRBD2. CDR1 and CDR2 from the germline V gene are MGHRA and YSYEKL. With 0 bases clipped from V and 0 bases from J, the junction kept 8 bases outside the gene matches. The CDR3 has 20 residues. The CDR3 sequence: CASSQDPGTSGTSSYNEQFF. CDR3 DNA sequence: TGCGCCAGCAGCCAAGATCCAGGGACTAGCGGGACAAGCTCCTACAATGAGCAGTTCTTC.

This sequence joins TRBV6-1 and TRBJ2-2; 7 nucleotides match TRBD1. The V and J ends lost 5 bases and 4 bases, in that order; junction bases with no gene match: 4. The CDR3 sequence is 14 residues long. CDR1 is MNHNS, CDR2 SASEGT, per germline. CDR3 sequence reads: CASSRTGATGELFF. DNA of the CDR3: TGTGCCAGCAGTCGTACAGGGGCCACCGGGGAGCTGTTTTTT.

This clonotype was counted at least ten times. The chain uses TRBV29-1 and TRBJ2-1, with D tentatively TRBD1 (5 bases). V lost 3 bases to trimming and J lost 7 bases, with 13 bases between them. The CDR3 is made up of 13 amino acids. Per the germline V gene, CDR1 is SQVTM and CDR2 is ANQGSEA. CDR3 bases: TGCAGCGTTGATTCCAGCAGGGTGAATGAGCAGTTCTTC. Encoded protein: CSVDSSRVNEQFF.

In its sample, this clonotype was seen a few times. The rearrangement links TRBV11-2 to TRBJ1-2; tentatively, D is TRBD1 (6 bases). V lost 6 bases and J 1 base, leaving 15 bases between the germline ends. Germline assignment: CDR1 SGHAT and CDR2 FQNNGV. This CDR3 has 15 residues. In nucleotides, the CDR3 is TGTGCCAGCAGGAAAGACAGGCAAGATAACTATGGCTACACCTTC. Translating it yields CASRKDRQDNYGYTF.

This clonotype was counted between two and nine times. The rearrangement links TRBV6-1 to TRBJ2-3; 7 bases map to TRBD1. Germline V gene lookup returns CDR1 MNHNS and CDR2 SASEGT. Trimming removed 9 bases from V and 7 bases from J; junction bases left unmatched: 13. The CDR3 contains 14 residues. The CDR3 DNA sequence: TGTGCCAGTAAGACAGGGTCCAGTGCGAATACGCAGTATTTT. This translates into CASKTGSSANTQYF.

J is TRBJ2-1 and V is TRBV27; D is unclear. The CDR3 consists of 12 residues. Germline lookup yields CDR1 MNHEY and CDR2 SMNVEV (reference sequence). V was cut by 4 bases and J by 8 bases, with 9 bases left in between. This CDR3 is CASSYSVDEQFF. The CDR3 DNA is TGTGCCAGCAGTTACAGTGTCGATGAGCAGTTCTTC.

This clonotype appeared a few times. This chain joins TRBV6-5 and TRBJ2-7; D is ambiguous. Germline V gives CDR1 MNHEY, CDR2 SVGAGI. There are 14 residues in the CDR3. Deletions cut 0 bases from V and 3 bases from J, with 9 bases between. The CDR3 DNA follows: TGTGCCAGCAGTTACTCTTCAGATAACTACGAGCAGTACTTC. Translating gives CASSYSSDNYEQYF.

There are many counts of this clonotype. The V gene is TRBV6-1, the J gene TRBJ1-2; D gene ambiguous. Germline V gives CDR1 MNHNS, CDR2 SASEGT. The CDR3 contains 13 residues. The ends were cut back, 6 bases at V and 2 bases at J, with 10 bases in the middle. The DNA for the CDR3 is TGTGCCAGCAGCCCAGAGATCAACTATGGCTACACCTTC. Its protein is CASSPEINYGYTF.

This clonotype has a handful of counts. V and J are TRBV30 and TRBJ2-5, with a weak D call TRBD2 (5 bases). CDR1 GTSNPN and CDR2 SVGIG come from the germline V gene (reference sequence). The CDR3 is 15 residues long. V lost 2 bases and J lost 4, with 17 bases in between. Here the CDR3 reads CAWSSLRVFRETQYF. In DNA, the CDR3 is TGTGCCTGGAGTTCCTTGAGGGTGTTTCGAGAGACCCAGTACTTC.

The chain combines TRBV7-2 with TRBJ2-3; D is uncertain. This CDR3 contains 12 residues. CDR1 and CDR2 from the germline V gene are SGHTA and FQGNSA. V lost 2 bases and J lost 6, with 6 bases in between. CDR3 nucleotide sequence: TGTGCCAGCAGCTTAAGTTACGATACGCAGTATTTT. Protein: CASSLSYDTQYF.

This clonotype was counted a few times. CDR3 amino acids: CASSTGTGLSYEQYF. CDR3 coding DNA: TGTGCCAGCAGCACGGGGACAGGGCTCTCCTACGAGCAGTACTTC. The genes are TRBV11-3 and TRBJ2-7, with TRBD1 matching over 9 bases. CDR3 length: 15 residues. V lost 5 bases to trimming and J lost 0 bases; unmatched junction nucleotides: 5. Germline lookup yields CDR1 SGHNT and CDR2 YENEEA.

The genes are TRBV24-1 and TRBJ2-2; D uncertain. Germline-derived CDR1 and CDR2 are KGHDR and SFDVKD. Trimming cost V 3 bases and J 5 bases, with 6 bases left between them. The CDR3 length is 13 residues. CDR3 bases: TGTGCCACCAGTGATGACCTAACCGGGGAGCTGTTTTTT. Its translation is CATSDDLTGELFF.

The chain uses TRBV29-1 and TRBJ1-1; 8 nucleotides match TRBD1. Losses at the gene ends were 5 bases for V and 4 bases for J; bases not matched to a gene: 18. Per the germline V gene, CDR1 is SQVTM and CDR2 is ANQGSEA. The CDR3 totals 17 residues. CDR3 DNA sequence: TGCAGCGTTCCCCTGGTGCAGGGGGCAAAGGGAGCCACTGAAGCTTTCTTT. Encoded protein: CSVPLVQGAKGATEAFF.

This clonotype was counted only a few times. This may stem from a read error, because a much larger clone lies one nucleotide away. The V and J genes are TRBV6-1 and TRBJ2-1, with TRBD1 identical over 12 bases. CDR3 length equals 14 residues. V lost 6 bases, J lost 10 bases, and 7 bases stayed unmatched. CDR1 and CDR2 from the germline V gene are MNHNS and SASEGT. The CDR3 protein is CASSRGTGGLEQFF. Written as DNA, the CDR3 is TGTGCCAGCAGCCGCGGGACAGGGGGCCTCGAGCAGTTCTTC.

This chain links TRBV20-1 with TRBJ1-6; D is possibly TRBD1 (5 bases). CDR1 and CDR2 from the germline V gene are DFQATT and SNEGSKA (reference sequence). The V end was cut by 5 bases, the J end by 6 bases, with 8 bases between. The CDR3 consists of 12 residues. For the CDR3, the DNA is TGCAGTGCTCCGGGACCTAATTCACCCCTCCACTTT. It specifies CSAPGPNSPLHF.

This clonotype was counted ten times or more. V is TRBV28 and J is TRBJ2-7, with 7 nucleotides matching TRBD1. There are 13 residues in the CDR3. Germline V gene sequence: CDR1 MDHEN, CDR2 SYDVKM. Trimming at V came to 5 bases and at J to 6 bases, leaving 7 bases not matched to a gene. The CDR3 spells CASSQPTGAEQYF. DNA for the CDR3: TGTGCCAGCAGTCAGCCTACAGGGGCCGAGCAGTACTTC.

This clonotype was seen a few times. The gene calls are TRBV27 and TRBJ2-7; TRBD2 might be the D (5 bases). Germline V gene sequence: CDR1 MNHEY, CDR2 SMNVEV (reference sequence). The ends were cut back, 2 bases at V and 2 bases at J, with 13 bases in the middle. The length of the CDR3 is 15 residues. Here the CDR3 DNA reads TGTGCCAGCAGTTTAAGCGGACGGTCTACCTACGAGCAGTACTTC. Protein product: CASSLSGRSTYEQYF.

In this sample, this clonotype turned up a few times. The CDR3 sequence is CASSPETSLNTGELFF. The DNA for the CDR3 is TGTGCCAGCAGCCCAGAGACTAGCCTGAACACCGGGGAGCTGTTTTTT. The rearrangement uses TRBV7-9 and TRBJ2-2; 7 nucleotides align to TRBD2. V lost 5 bases and J lost 1; bases outside the gene matches: 7. CDR3 size: 16 residues. Germline assignment: CDR1 SEHNR and CDR2 FQNEAQ (reference sequence).